This T cell receptor (beta chain) was obtained from a study of early stage breast cancer tumors. The ends were cut back, 6 bases at V and 2 bases at J, with 10 bases in the middle. In germline, CDR1 is LNHDA, CDR2 SQIVND (reference sequence). The CDR3 length is 13 residues. TCRdb keeps only in-frame clones here, not all; method: immunoSEQ multiplex PCR. The table has approximately 48,000 clones, about nine tenths seen once. This TCR was recovered from a person aged 65 to 79 with breast cancer. This chain connects TRBV19 to TRBJ1-1, with D uncertain. The sample consisted of blood. The CDR3 DNA follows: TGTGCCAGTAGCAGAGAGGGCAACACTGAAGCTTTCTTT. The encoded protein is CASSREGNTEAFF.